What follows is one TCR beta chain and its context. The antigen remains undetermined. This specimen belongs to a study of PD-1 blockade in classical Hodgkin lymphoma. Clones were read by immunoSEQ multiplex PCR, and TCRdb kept only the in-frame ones, dropping some. The sample records around 30,000 clones, more than 85% being singletons. The study, taken as a whole, reports: Compared with healthy donors, newly diagnosed patients reportedly showed lower baseline TCR diversity. Sources of repertoire differences remain undefined, possibly disease activity or prior therapy.

The time point here: newly diagnosed, previously untreated cHL patient sample. Starting with thawed PBMCs, CD4+ T cells were purified by magnetic negative selection. Serving as comparison were PBMCs from newly diagnosed, untreated classical Hodgkin lymphoma, which were sequenced alongside the relapsed/refractory trial patients. With 8 bases removed from V and 1 base from J, the gap between germline ends came to 17 bases. Per germline, CDR1 SSHAT and CDR2 FNYEAQ (reference sequence). CDR3 length: 15 amino acids. The rearrangement uses TRBV7-7 and TRBJ1-1; weak D call: TRBD1 (5 bases). The source material was CD4+ T cells from blood. The source is a human donor with classical Hodgkin lymphoma. In nucleotides, the CDR3 is TGTGCCAGCGTCCCCCCCGGGGCGCAGAACACTGAAGCTTTCTTT. It encodes CASVPPGAQNTEAFF.